This record concerns one T cell receptor (beta chain) sequence. The data were taken from a study of blood T cell repertoires in COVID-19. In the study overall: Sources were T cells, B-cell-depleted T cells, or PBMCs; the material itself was cDNA or gDNA.

Per the study methods: It was from reference gene primer amplification that nucleated cell counts were estimated. Profiled with immunoSEQ multiplex PCR; TCRdb holds only in-frame clones, not every one. For V, J and clone size, that table is used; D and trimming come from the DNA. Of some 300,000 clones listed, 86% are singletons. With 3 bases removed from V and 1 base from J, the gap between germline ends came to 12 bases. This CDR3 contains 15 residues. From germline, CDR1 is LNHDA and CDR2 SQIVND (reference sequence). The gene calls are TRBV19 and TRBJ2-5, with D tentatively TRBD2 (6 bases). Sample: PBMCs or T cells enriched from blood (not recorded which). The TCR originated in a man aged 30 to 45 who had recovered from COVID-19. This CDR3 is CASSMISGVQETQYF. CDR3 bases: TGTGCCAGTAGTATGATTTCGGGGGTCCAAGAGACCCAGTACTTC.